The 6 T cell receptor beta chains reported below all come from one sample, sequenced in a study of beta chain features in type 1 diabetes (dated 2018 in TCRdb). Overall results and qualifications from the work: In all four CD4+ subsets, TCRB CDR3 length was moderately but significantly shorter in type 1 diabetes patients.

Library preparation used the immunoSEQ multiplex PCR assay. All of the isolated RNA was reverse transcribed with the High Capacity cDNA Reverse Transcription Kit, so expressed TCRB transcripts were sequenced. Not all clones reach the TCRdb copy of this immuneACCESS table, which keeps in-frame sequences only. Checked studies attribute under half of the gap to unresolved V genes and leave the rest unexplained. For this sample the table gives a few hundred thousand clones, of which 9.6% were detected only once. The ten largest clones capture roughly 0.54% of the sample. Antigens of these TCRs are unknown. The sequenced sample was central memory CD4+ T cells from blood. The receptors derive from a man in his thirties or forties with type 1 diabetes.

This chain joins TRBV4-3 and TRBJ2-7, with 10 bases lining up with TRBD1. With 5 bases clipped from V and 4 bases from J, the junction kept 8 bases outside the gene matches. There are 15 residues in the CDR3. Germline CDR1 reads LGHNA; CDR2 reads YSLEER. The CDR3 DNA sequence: TGCGCCAGCAGCGCCCGGACAGGGGGAGGGTACGAGCAGTACTTC. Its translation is CASSARTGGGYEQYF.

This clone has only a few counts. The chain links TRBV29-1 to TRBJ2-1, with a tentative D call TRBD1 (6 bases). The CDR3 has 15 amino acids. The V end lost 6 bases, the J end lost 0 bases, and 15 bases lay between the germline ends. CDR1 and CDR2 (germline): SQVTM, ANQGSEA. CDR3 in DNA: TGCAGCGTCCGGACAGACTCAAGCTCCTACAATGAGCAGTTCTTC. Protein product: CSVRTDSSSYNEQFF.

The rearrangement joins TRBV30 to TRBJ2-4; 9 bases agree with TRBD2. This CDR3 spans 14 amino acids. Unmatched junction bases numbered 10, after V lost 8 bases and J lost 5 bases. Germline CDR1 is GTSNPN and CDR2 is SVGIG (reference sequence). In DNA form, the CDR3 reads TGTGCCGGGGGGCGGGAGGGAACGGAAAACATTCAGTACTTC. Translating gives CAGGREGTENIQYF.

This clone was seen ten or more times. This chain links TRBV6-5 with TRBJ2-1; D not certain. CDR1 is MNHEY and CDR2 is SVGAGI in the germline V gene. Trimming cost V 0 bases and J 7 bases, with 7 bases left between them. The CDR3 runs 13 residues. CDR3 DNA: TGTGCCAGCAGTTACTCACGTCTAAATGAGCAGTTCTTC. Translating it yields CASSYSRLNEQFF.

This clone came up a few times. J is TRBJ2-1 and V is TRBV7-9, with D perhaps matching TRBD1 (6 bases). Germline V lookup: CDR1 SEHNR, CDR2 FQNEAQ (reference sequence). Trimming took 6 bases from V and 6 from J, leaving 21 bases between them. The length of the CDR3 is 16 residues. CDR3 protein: CASRDGAGERGNEQFF. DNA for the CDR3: TGTGCCAGCAGGGATGGGGCAGGGGAGAGGGGCAATGAGCAGTTCTTC.

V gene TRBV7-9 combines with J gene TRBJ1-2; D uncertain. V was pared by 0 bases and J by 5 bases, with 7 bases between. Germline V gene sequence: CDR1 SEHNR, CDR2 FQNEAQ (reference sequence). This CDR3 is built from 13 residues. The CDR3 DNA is TGTGCCAGCAGCTTAGCGGACCGTTATGGCTACACCTTC. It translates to CASSLADRYGYTF.